The 20 T cell receptor beta chains presented below share a single source sample, sequenced in a study of blood T cell repertoires in COVID-19. Data came from immunoSEQ multiplex PCR; TCRdb stores just in-frame clones and leaves some out. The table shows 170,000 or so clones, with around nine tenths occurring only once. The source material was peripheral blood. These receptors all stem from a man aged 50 or older with acute or convalescent COVID-19.

The J gene is TRBJ2-2, the V gene TRBV28, with 10 bases that match TRBD2. J was trimmed by 4 bases and V by 6 bases; bases with no gene match: 8. The CDR3 has 16 amino acids. The germline gives CDR1 MDHEN, CDR2 SYDVKM. The CDR3 loop is CASRELAGLGTGELFF. CDR3 sequence (DNA): TGTGCCAGCAGAGAACTAGCGGGATTGGGCACCGGGGAGCTGTTTTTT.

V usage is TRBV7-2 and J usage is TRBJ1-5, with a possible D match to TRBD1 (6 bases). Looked up from germline, CDR1 is SGHTA and CDR2 is FQGNSA. Trimming took off 8 bases at V and 0 bases at J, with 11 bases between the two ends. The CDR3 extends over 14 amino acids. CDR3 bases: TGTGCCAGCTCAGGGGAATATAGCAATCAGCCCCAGCATTTT. Translating gives CASSGEYSNQPQHF.

A few counts support this clone. This chain connects TRBV18 to TRBJ1-2; 7 positions match TRBD1. Germline trimming cut 4 bases from V and 2 bases from J; bases unmatched to any gene: 7. The CDR3 spans 15 residues. Germline values: CDR1 KGHSH, CDR2 LQKENI. DNA for the CDR3: TGTGCCAGCTCACAGTCGGGACAGCAAAACTATGGCTACACCTTC. Protein product: CASSQSGQQNYGYTF.

The chain employs TRBV11-3 and TRBJ2-7, with a tentative D call TRBD2 (5 bases). V lost 4 bases to trimming and J lost 2 bases, with 9 bases between them. The CDR3 spans 13 residues. Germline CDR1 is SGHNT and CDR2 is YENEEA. The CDR3 sequence: CASSYGETYEQYF. CDR3 bases: TGTGCCAGCAGCTACGGGGAAACCTACGAGCAGTACTTC.

V and J are TRBV5-1 and TRBJ2-7; 9 bases match TRBD1. Germline assignment: CDR1 SGHRS and CDR2 YFSETQ. With V trimmed by 2 bases and J by 6 bases, 9 bases remained unmatched. There are 15 residues in the CDR3. This CDR3 reads CASSFRTGAQSEQYF. In nucleotides, the CDR3 is TGCGCCAGCAGCTTTAGGACAGGGGCACAAAGCGAGCAGTACTTC.

The genes are TRBV19 and TRBJ1-1; D is possibly TRBD1 (6 bases). Germline V gene sequence: CDR1 LNHDA, CDR2 SQIVND (reference sequence). Trimming stripped 5 bases from V and 1 base from J, with 11 bases between. CDR3 length: 14 amino acids. CDR3 region: CASSGIQGNTEAFF. CDR3 bases: TGTGCCAGTAGTGGGATACAGGGGAACACTGAAGCTTTCTTT.

This clone was observed a few times. The CDR3 protein is CASSVGDRGGNSPLHF. The CDR3 DNA is TGTGCCAGCAGCGTAGGGGACAGGGGCGGGAATTCACCCCTCCACTTT. The gene calls are TRBV9 and TRBJ1-6; 10 bases agree with TRBD1. Trimming at V came to 0 bases and at J to 7 bases, leaving 4 bases not matched to a gene. This CDR3 comprises 16 residues. From germline, CDR1 is SGDLS and CDR2 YYNGEE.

This chain joins TRBV7-6 and TRBJ2-3; 11 nucleotides agree with TRBD2. CDR1 is SGHVS and CDR2 is FNYEAQ in the germline V gene. The CDR3 length is 19 residues. V was pared by 1 base and J by 4 bases, with 13 bases of the junction left unmatched. The DNA of the CDR3 is TGTGCCAGCAGCTTAGTTGGGACGCGACTAGCGGGACTCCCAGATACGCAGTATTTT. Translation gives CASSLVGTRLAGLPDTQYF.

This chain joins TRBV9 and TRBJ1-4, with D possibly being TRBD1 (5 bases). The V gene lost 4 bases and the J gene lost 2 bases, with 24 bases spanning the gap. Germline V gene data show CDR1 as SGDLS and CDR2 as YYNGEE. The CDR3 consists of 19 residues. The CDR3 reads CASSPGRGRSVITNEKLFF. For the CDR3, the DNA is TGTGCCAGCAGCCCTGGGCGGGGGAGGTCCGTAATTACTAATGAAAAACTGTTTTTT.

The chain has TRBV7-9 and TRBJ2-3, with 7 bases identical to TRBD2. The J segment lost 0 bases and the V segment lost 2 bases, leaving 8 bases of the junction unmatched. CDR3 length: 17 amino acids. The germline CDR1 and CDR2 sequences are SEHNR and FQNEAQ (reference sequence). The DNA of the CDR3 is TGTGCCAGCAGCTTACCCCGCCTAGCGGAAAGCACAGATACGCAGTATTTT. Translated, it gives CASSLPRLAESTDTQYF.

J is TRBJ1-6 and V is TRBV4-1; possibly TRBD1 for D (6 bases). V dropped 0 bases and J dropped 9 bases, with 18 bases sitting between them. The CDR3 has 17 amino acids. CDR1 MGHRA and CDR2 YSYEKL come from the germline V gene. CDR3 nucleotide sequence: TGCGCCAGCAGCCAAGAAGGGGCAGGGGAAGTAGTTTCACCCCTCCACTTT. Translating it yields CASSQEGAGEVVSPLHF.

The rearrangement uses TRBV5-1 and TRBJ2-7, with 7 nucleotides matching TRBD1. The germline CDR1 and CDR2 sequences are SGHRS and YFSETQ. V lost 4 bases and J lost 7; bases outside the gene matches: 11. This CDR3 is 14 amino acids long. The CDR3 DNA follows: TGCGCCAGCAGCACCTCGGGACAGACGGGGGAGCAGTACTTC. It yields the protein CASSTSGQTGEQYF.

The chain joins TRBV3-1 (or the pseudogene TRBV3-2) to TRBJ2-7; 9 positions match TRBD1. Germline CDR1 LGHDT, CDR2 YNNKEL (reference sequence). The CDR3 totals 16 residues. V dropped 1 base and J dropped 2; count of bases not matched to a gene: 6. The CDR3 protein is CASSQAWGQGTYEQYF. As DNA, the CDR3 is TGTGCCAGCAGCCAAGCATGGGGACAGGGAACCTACGAGCAGTACTTC.

V and J are TRBV10-1 and TRBJ2-3, with TRBD2 matching 9 bases. Losses at the gene ends were 6 bases for V and 7 bases for J; bases not matched to a gene: 5. In germline, CDR1 is WNHNN, CDR2 SYGVQD (reference sequence). This CDR3 spans 13 amino acids. Here the CDR3 DNA reads TGCGCCAGCAGAGCGGGAGGCTCAAATACGCAGTATTTT. Amino acids: CASRAGGSNTQYF.

The chain is built from TRBV28 and TRBJ1-3; D not resolved. Germline V lookup: CDR1 MDHEN, CDR2 SYDVKM. This CDR3 has 16 amino acids. V lost 2 bases to trimming and J lost 0 bases, with 11 bases between them. The CDR3 sequence: CASSLIYQASGNTIYF. The CDR3 nucleotides read TGTGCCAGCAGTTTAATCTATCAAGCCTCTGGAAACACCATATATTTT.

The rearrangement links TRBV28 to TRBJ1-2; TRBD1 agrees at 7 bases. With V trimmed by 6 bases and J by 5 bases, 12 bases remained unmatched. The CDR3 consists of 15 residues. CDR1 and CDR2 from the germline V gene are MDHEN and SYDVKM. CDR3 sequence: CASSSQDRAGYGYTF. The CDR3 DNA follows: TGTGCCAGCAGCTCTCAAGACAGGGCCGGGTATGGCTACACCTTC.

V gene TRBV6-5 combines with J gene TRBJ2-2; TRBD1 might be the D (5 bases). This CDR3 comprises 13 residues. CDR1 is MNHEY and CDR2 is SVGAGI in the germline V gene. The germline V and J ends were trimmed by 7 bases and 6 bases, with 12 bases remaining between them. The CDR3 DNA sequence: TGTGCCAGCAAACCTAGGGGATCCGGGGAGCTGTTTTTT. As protein: CASKPRGSGELFF.

This chain uses TRBV19 with TRBJ1-2; weak D call: TRBD1 (6 bases). Germline assignment: CDR1 LNHDA and CDR2 SQIVND (reference sequence). The ends were cut back, 7 bases at V and 5 bases at J, with 17 bases in the middle. CDR3 length equals 14 residues. CDR3 nucleotide sequence: TGTGCCAGTAATATCGAGCCAGGGGCTTATGGCTACACCTTC. Its protein product is CASNIEPGAYGYTF. The full variable domain, with the rest looked up from reference TRBV19 and TRBJ1-2, is DGGITQSPKYLFRKEGQNVTLSCEQNLNHDAMYWYRQDPGQGLRLIYYSQIVNDFQKGDIAEGYSVSREKKESFPLTVTSAQKNPTAFYLCASNIEPGAYGYTFGSGTRLTVV.

The V call is TRBV7-8, the J call TRBJ1-6; 9 nucleotides agree with TRBD1. Per germline, CDR1 SGHVS and CDR2 FQNEAQ. CDR3 size: 19 residues. The junction had 8 bases not matched to a gene; V was cut back by 2 bases and J by 0 bases. The CDR3 sequence is CASSLPSGQGSSYNSPLHF. The CDR3 DNA sequence: TGTGCCAGCAGCTTACCCTCTGGACAGGGGAGCTCCTATAATTCACCCCTCCACTTT.

The table lists this clone with a count of one. The chain joins TRBV4-3 to TRBJ1-2; D remains unclear. V lost 1 base and J 5 bases, leaving 11 bases between the germline ends. CDR3 length: 14 residues. CDR1 is LGHNA and CDR2 is YSLEER in the germline V gene. In DNA form, the CDR3 reads TGCGCCAGCAGCCAAGTCACCCCCAGTTATGGCTACACCTTC. Protein sequence: CASSQVTPSYGYTF.